These 9 T cell receptor beta chains originate from one sample sequenced in a study of brain T cells in children with intractable seizures. The assay was immunoSEQ multiplex PCR, and TCRdb's table has in-frame clones only and misses some. The sample contains roughly 80,000 clones, around nine tenths of which appear only once. The sequencing here drew on peripheral blood, taken at surgery. The receptors were sampled from a girl aged 2 to 10 with Rasmussen encephalitis and intractable seizures.

Note on this clone: Other DNA sequences from this sample encode an identical CDR3 as well. The V gene is TRBV28, the J gene TRBJ1-6; tentatively, D is TRBD1 (6 bases). Trimming pared 2 bases from V and 7 bases from J, leaving 9 bases between. The CDR3 has 14 amino acids. Germline CDR1 reads MDHEN; CDR2 reads SYDVKM. The CDR3 sequence: CASSLKGGNSPLHF. The CDR3, as DNA: TGTGCCAGCAGTTTAAAGGGGGGGAATTCACCCCTCCACTTT.

CDR3 sequence (DNA): TGCGCCAGCAGCCAAGAACTAGCGGGGGGCCCCTACGAGCAGTACTTC. Translation gives CASSQELAGGPYEQYF. The gene calls are TRBV4-1 and TRBJ2-7, with 12 bases aligning to TRBD2. Trimming cost V 0 bases and J 2 bases; bases outside gene matches: 2. CDR1 is MGHRA and CDR2 is YSYEKL in the germline V gene. CDR3 length: 16 amino acids.

This clone was detected only a few times. The chain is built from TRBV4-2 and TRBJ1-1, with 9 bases that match TRBD1. Germline values: CDR1 LGHNA, CDR2 YNFKEQ. The trim removed 1 base at V and 1 base at J, leaving 4 bases unmatched. The CDR3 consists of 16 residues. The CDR3 DNA reads TGTGCCAGCAGCCAAGCGCTGGGACAGGGGAACACTGAAGCTTTCTTT. Translating it yields CASSQALGQGNTEAFF.

The chain is built from TRBV19 and TRBJ1-2; possibly TRBD1 for D (5 bases). This CDR3 comprises 16 residues. Germline V gene sequence: CDR1 LNHDA, CDR2 SQIVND (reference sequence). V was shortened by 5 bases and J by 4 bases, with 20 bases between the two germline ends. The CDR3 spells CASSSYPGPASYGYTF. In DNA form, the CDR3 reads TGTGCCAGTAGTTCCTACCCGGGACCGGCAAGCTATGGCTACACCTTC.

The rearrangement uses TRBV5-4 and TRBJ1-6; 7 bases are shared with TRBD1. This CDR3 is built from 14 residues. The ends lost 9 bases at V and 5 bases at J; junction bases unmatched: 8. CDR1 is SGHNT, CDR2 YYREEE, per germline (reference sequence). The CDR3 DNA reads TGTGCCACGCGACAGGGCTACAATAATTCACCCCTCCACTTT. The encoded protein is CATRQGYNNSPLHF.

This sequence joins TRBV21-1 and TRBJ1-5; TRBD1 is the table's D call, not checked against the DNA. TRBV21-1 is recorded as a pseudogene. This CDR3 spans 19 amino acids. CDR3 in amino acids: CASGLGTSEIDRGNQPQHF. For the CDR3, the DNA is TGTGCCAGCGGATTGGGAACTTCGGAAATCGACAGGGGTAATCAGCCCCAGCATTTT.

The chain links TRBV4-1 to TRBJ2-1; 9 bases are shared with TRBD2. The CDR3 is made up of 16 amino acids. The trim removed 6 bases at V and 7 bases at J, leaving 13 bases unmatched. Germline-derived CDR1 and CDR2 are MGHRA and YSYEKL. CDR3 amino acids: CASSPLPAGGLNEQFF. The CDR3 DNA follows: TGCGCCAGCAGTCCTCTTCCAGCGGGAGGACTTAATGAGCAGTTCTTC.

DNA of the CDR3: TGTGCCAGCAGCTTAAATGGGGACGAGCAGTACTTC. Translation gives CASSLNGDEQYF. The rearrangement links TRBV7-3 to TRBJ2-7, with unresolved D. The length of the CDR3 is 12 residues. V was clipped by 1 base and J by 5 bases, with 6 bases between them. In germline, CDR1 is SGHTA, CDR2 FQGTGA. Full variable domain (missing parts from reference TRBV7-3 and TRBJ2-7): GAGVSQTPSNKVTEKGKYVELRCDPISGHTALYWYRQSLGQGPEFLIYFQGTGAADDSGLPNDRFFAVRPEGSVSTLKIQRTERGDSAVYLCASSLNGDEQYFGPGTRLTVT.

The chain couples TRBV3-1 (or the pseudogene TRBV3-2) to TRBJ1-1, with D uncertain. V dropped 0 bases and J dropped 1 base, with 9 bases sitting between them. Germline CDR1 reads LGHDT; CDR2 reads YNNKEL (reference sequence). The length of the CDR3 is 15 residues. The CDR3 nucleotides read TGTGCCAGCAGCCAAGAGATGTGGCAGAACACTGAAGCTTTCTTT. It encodes CASSQEMWQNTEAFF.